Here is one T cell receptor (beta chain) with its context. This sample was included in a study of blood T cell repertoires in COVID-19. Looking at the study overall: Donors in the United States, Italy and Spain gave samples during acute or convalescent COVID-19.

J lost 8 bases, V lost 2 bases, and 5 bases had no gene match. CDR1 is LGHNT, CDR2 FRNRAP, per germline. This CDR3 is 13 amino acids long. The assay was immunoSEQ multiplex PCR, and TCRdb's table has in-frame clones only and misses some. Here the sample spans about 180,000 clones, approximately 85% being singletons. V and J are TRBV12-5 and TRBJ1-2; TRBD1 aligns across 7 bases. Sample: peripheral blood. The receptor's source is a human donor with active or convalescent COVID-19. The donor label of this sample is uncertain. The DNA for the CDR3 is TGTGCTAGTGGTTTGATGAACAGGGGCGGCTACACCTTC. This gives the protein CASGLMNRGGYTF. Filled out from reference TRBV12-5 and TRBJ1-2, the complete variable domain reads DARVTQTPRHKVTEMGQEVTMRCQPILGHNTVFWYRQTMMQGLELLAYFRNRAPLDDSGMPKDRFSAEMPDATLATLKIQPSEPRDSAVYFCASGLMNRGGYTFGSGTRLTVV.